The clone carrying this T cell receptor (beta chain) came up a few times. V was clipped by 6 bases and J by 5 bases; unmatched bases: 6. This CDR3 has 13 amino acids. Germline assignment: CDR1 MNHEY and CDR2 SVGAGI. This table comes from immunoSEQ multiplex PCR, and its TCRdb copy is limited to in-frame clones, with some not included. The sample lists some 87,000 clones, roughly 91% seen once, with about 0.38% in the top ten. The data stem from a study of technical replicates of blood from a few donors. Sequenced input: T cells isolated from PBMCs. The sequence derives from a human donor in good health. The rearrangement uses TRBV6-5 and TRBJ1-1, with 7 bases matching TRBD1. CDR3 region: CASRGDRVTEAFF. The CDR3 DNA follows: TGTGCCAGCAGAGGCGACAGGGTAACTGAAGCTTTCTTT.